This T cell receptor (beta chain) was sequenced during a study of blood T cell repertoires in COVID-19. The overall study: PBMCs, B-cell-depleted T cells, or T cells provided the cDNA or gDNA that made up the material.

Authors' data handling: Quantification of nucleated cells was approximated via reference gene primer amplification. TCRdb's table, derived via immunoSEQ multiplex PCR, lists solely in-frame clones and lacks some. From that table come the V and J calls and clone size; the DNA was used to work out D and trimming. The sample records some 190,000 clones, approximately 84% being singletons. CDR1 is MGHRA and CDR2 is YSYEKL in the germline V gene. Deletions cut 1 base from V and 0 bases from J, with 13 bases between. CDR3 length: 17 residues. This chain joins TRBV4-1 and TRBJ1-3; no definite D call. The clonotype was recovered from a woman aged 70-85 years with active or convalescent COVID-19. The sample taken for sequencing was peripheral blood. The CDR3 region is CASSQAQVGSSGNTIYF. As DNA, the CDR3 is TGCGCCAGCAGCCAAGCGCAGGTCGGGAGCTCTGGAAACACCATATATTTT.